This paragraph covers one T cell receptor (beta chain) sequence. Antigen specificity is unknown. CDR3 length: 16 residues. Germline assignment: CDR1 SGHTS and CDR2 YDEGEE. V gave up 1 base and J gave up 1 base, with 11 bases separating them. The data were taken from a study of identical twins. Overall study findings and caveats: In zero-insertion analyses, partial confounding could arise from invariant MAIT and iNKT cells.

Template switching supplied a universal primer site; unique molecular identifiers were carried on the cDNA. TCRdb re-called the 5' RACE reads with MiXCR, one entry per CDR3 protein. In the table there are about 290,000 distinct CDR3 sequences, roughly 9% of which are singletons. These data were likewise used in another study, on yellow fever vaccine responses in identical twins.

The specimen sequenced was CD8+ T cells sorted from blood. This TCR was recovered from a woman aged 18-29 years in good health. The chain recombines TRBV5-8 with TRBJ2-2; possible D gene TRBD1, 5 bases. The CDR3: CASSLRGQLNTGELFF. The DNA of the CDR3 is TGTGCCAGCAGCTTGAGAGGACAACTGAACACCGGGGAGCTGTTTTTT.